This T cell receptor beta chain was retrieved from a study of identical twins. Study results and limitations: Excess sharing between twins was weaker in beta out-of-frame sequences.

Worth noting for this clonotype: Its antigen is as yet unknown.

Germline lookup yields CDR1 SQVTM and CDR2 ANQGSEA. V lost 5 bases to trimming and J lost 2 bases, with 12 bases between them. The CDR3 sequence is 13 residues long. A single record per CDR3 protein comes from TCRdb applying MiXCR to the 5' RACE reads. The data contain about 190,000 distinct CDR3 sequences, approximately 15% of them singletons. Separately, the same data were catalogued under a study of T cells expressing NK-cell markers. As that study records: Expanded NKG2C+ T cell clones were not confirmed as HCMV-specific.

The source is a woman aged 18 to 35 in good health. The J gene is TRBJ1-2, the V gene TRBV29-1; D uncertain. The source material was CD8+ T cells sorted from blood. The CDR3 loop reads CSVTSTVNYGYTF. Here the CDR3 DNA reads TGCAGCGTTACCTCGACTGTGAACTATGGCTACACCTTC.